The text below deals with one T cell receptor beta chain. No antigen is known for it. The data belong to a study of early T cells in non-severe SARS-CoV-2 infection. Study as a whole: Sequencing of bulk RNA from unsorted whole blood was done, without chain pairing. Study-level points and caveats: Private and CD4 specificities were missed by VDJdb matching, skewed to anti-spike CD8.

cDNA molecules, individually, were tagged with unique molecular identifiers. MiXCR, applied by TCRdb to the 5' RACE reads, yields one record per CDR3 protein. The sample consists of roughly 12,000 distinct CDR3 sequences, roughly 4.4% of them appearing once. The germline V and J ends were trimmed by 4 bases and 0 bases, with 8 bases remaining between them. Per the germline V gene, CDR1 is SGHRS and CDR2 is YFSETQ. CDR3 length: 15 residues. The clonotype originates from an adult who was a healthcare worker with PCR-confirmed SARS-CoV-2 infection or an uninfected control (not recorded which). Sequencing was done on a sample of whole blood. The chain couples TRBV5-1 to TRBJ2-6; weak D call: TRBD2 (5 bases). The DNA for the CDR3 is TGCGCCAGCAGCCGTAGCGTCTCTGGGGCCAACGTCCTGACTTTC. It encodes CASSRSVSGANVLTF.